This TCR beta chain was found in a study of T cell responses to AZD1222 COVID-19 vaccine (dated by TCRdb to the early 2020s). In the study overall: Because spike-specific TCR depth and breadth did not differ between the two schedules, AZD1222 recipients who got a second dose at roughly 4 weeks were pooled with those who got a second dose at roughly 12 weeks. Enrollment into the trials was organized by age into subgroups of 18-55, 56-69 and 70-plus years, and those subgroups contained approximately 150, 30 and 60 TCR-sequenced participants, respectively. TCR sequencing covered 230 to 250 trial participants: some 210 given two doses of AZD1222 and 26 given two doses of MenACWY control vaccine. Overall results and qualifications from the work: A significant rise in spike-specific TCR breadth and depth was observed after two AZD1222 doses relative to day 0 and relative to MenACWY recipients. The 56-69-year group was small, and its depth increase did not reach significance, likely because of low power. The whole spike protein was spanned by vaccine-associated CD4 TCRs, and dominant responses were seen in regions 160-218 and 743-854. Participants were mostly white British, with more females than males. The authors suggested clonal diversity may have been underestimated. Because no day 14 peak-response samples were available, repertoires were characterized only after the peak T cell response. Epitopes outside the regions mutated in the B.1.351 and B.1.1.7 variants were reportedly recognized by nearly half of the unique spike-specific TCRs. Conclusions about previously exposed vaccinees are limited, since just five or six AZD1222 recipients were seropositive for SARS-CoV-2 at baseline.

V loses 4 bases at its end and J loses 4 bases; junction bases beyond the gene matches: 6. The CDR3, cysteine through phenylalanine, is 14 amino acids long. Left in the record is the CDR3 DNA by itself, 42 bases read in frame from the first base. CDR1 and CDR2 are drawn from the germline V gene: SNHLY, FYNNEI. The CDR3 regions of human TCRbeta chains were analyzed by immunosequencing. Turning to the authors' computational methods: Repertoire TCRs were matched against a reference library of SARS-CoV-2-specific TCRs generated with the MIRA antigen-specificity platform. Breadth was defined as the fraction of unique TCRs that were SARS-CoV-2-associated. Depth was defined as the fraction of total T cells that were SARS-CoV-2-associated. Using the MIRA data, every spike-specific TCR was mapped to the spike region that the TCR reacted to and assigned to either a CD4 or a CD8 class. Log10-transformed breadth and depth values were compared by one-way ANOVA with Sidak's multiple comparisons tests. Sourced from immuneACCESS, this table was stored by TCRdb with only in-frame sequences that have V and J called. A share of the clones is absent; for the studies checked, an unresolved V gene accounts for under half, and the remainder has no known explanation. The DNA gave D and trimming, while V, J and clone size come from that table. The sample table holds over 130,000 clones, of which around 89% were seen once. Approximately 4.5% of the sample comes from the top ten.

Read against the paper, the sample's time point label means: baseline before first vaccination. Vaccinee samples came from UK trials COV001 and COV002, including a single-blind randomized controlled phase 2/3 trial of AZD1222 (ChAdOx1 nCoV-19) in healthy adults. Trial participant PBMC samples were collected at day 0 and day 28 after the second dose for TCRbeta chain sequencing. For this clone: Its antigen remains undetermined. No qualities accompany the bases; no much larger clone lies one base away.

This clonotype was sampled from an adult in good health. The source was peripheral blood, collected on day 0 of AZD1222 vaccination. The sequence joins TRBV2 to TRBJ2-5; TRBD1 lines up with 7 middle nucleotides. The CDR3 amino acid sequence is: CASSGQGIGETQYF. In nucleotide form, the sequence is TGTGCCAGCAGTGGACAGGGAATCGGAGAGACCCAGTACTTC.